These T cell receptor beta chains were read from a single sample in a study of blood T cell repertoires in COVID-19. TCRdb keeps only in-frame clones here, not all; method: immunoSEQ multiplex PCR. In the table there are hundreds of thousands of clones, over 85% of which are singletons. Sequencing was carried out using peripheral blood. Receptors originate from a woman younger than 45 with COVID-19, enrolled during active disease. Both conserved end residues are part of each CDR3. D genes are given only for firm matches. Expanded clones get a size class; other rows say once, few or many, or leave the size out.

clone size: NA
V gene: TRBV19
J gene: TRBJ1-2
D gene: NA
CDR3 DNA: TGTGCCAGTAGTGACAGTGCCTATGGCTACACCTTC
CDR3 protein: CASSDSAYGYTF

clone size: NA
V gene: TRBV6-2/TRBV6-3
J gene: TRBJ2-1
D gene: TRBD2
CDR3 DNA: TGTGCCAGCAGTTACTCCCCACTAGCGGGGGTCTACAATGAGCAGTTCTTC
CDR3 protein: CASSYSPLAGVYNEQFF

clone size: NA
V gene: TRBV7-9
J gene: TRBJ1-3
D gene: TRBD1
CDR3 DNA: TGTGCCAGCAGCGCCTTGACAGGGACTGGAAACACCATATATTTT
CDR3 protein: CASSALTGTGNTIYF

clone size: NA
V gene: TRBV7-9
J gene: TRBJ2-2
D gene: NA
CDR3 DNA: TGTGCCAGCAGGCTTGACTCTAACACCGGGGAGCTGTTTTTT
CDR3 protein: CASRLDSNTGELFF

clone size: NA
V gene: TRBV7-9
J gene: TRBJ2-5
D gene: NA
CDR3 DNA: TGTGCCAGCAGCTTAAGCGGTGTGGAGACCCAGTACTTC
CDR3 protein: CASSLSGVETQYF

clone size: NA
V gene: TRBV19
J gene: TRBJ1-2
D gene: NA
CDR3 DNA: TGTGCCAGTAGTCTAGACAGGCCATACTATGGCTACACCTTC
CDR3 protein: CASSLDRPYYGYTF

clone size: NA
V gene: TRBV18
J gene: TRBJ1-5
D gene: TRBD1
CDR3 DNA: TGTGCCAGCTCACTCTTGGACAGGAGCAATCAGCCCCAGCATTTT
CDR3 protein: CASSLLDRSNQPQHF

clone size: NA
V gene: TRBV5-1
J gene: TRBJ2-5
D gene: TRBD2
CDR3 DNA: TGCGCCAGCAGCCACGGTACTAGCGGGGCGTTCCAAGAGACCCAGTACTTC
CDR3 protein: CASSHGTSGAFQETQYF

clone size: NA
V gene: TRBV11-1
J gene: TRBJ2-1
D gene: TRBD2
CDR3 DNA: TGTGCCAGCAGCTTAGAAGGGACTAGCGGCTACAATGAGCAGTTCTTC
CDR3 protein: CASSLEGTSGYNEQFF

clone size: NA
V gene: TRBV7-9
J gene: TRBJ2-7
D gene: TRBD2
CDR3 DNA: TGTGCCAGCAGCCAACAACGAGGGAGGGGCTCCTACGAGCAGTACTTC
CDR3 protein: CASSQQRGRGSYEQYF

clone size: NA
V gene: TRBV27
J gene: TRBJ2-5
D gene: TRBD1
CDR3 DNA: TGTGCCAGTAAGGGACAGGGGTCCCGAGAGACCCAGTACTTC
CDR3 protein: CASKGQGSRETQYF

clone size: NA
V gene: TRBV18
J gene: TRBJ2-7
D gene: NA
CDR3 DNA: TGTGCCAGCTCACCAGGGGGCACCCTAGTCTCCTACGAGCAGTACTTC
CDR3 protein: CASSPGGTLVSYEQYF

clone size: NA
V gene: TRBV18
J gene: TRBJ2-3
D gene: NA
CDR3 DNA: TGTGCCAGCTCACCACCGGGGGAGGGGGAGAGGACGCAGTATTTT
CDR3 protein: CASSPPGEGERTQYF

clone size: NA
V gene: TRBV19
J gene: TRBJ2-2
D gene: NA
CDR3 DNA: TGTGCCAGTAGCACTACTGCGGGGGCGGGCGGGGAGCTGTTTTTT
CDR3 protein: CASSTTAGAGGELFF

clone size: NA
V gene: TRBV5-4
J gene: TRBJ2-7
D gene: NA
CDR3 DNA: TGTGCCAGCAGCCCGGGACTGAGCTCCTACGAGCAGTACTTC
CDR3 protein: CASSPGLSSYEQYF

clone size: NA
V gene: TRBV24-1
J gene: TRBJ2-3
D gene: NA
CDR3 DNA: TGTGCCACCAGTGATTGGGGGGTAGCGACAGATACGCAGTATTTT
CDR3 protein: CATSDWGVATDTQYF

clone size: NA
V gene: TRBV7-6
J gene: TRBJ2-7
D gene: TRBD1
CDR3 DNA: TGTGCCAGCAGCTCACCGCCAGGGGGGACAGGGGGCGTGCGGCAGTACTTC
CDR3 protein: CASSSPPGGTGGVRQYF

clone size: NA
V gene: TRBV10-2
J gene: TRBJ2-1
D gene: TRBD2
CDR3 DNA: TGCGCCAGCACCCTTTCCGGGACTAGAATGTTCGGTGAGCAGTTCTTC
CDR3 protein: CASTLSGTRMFGEQFF

clone size: NA
V gene: TRBV5-4
J gene: TRBJ1-2
D gene: NA
CDR3 DNA: TGTGCCAGCAGCGGAGGGGCCTATTATGGCTACACCTTC
CDR3 protein: CASSGGAYYGYTF

clone size: NA
V gene: TRBV5-1
J gene: TRBJ1-2
D gene: NA
CDR3 DNA: TGCGCCAGCAGCTTGGCTTACTCCAGGGATGGCTACACCTTC
CDR3 protein: CASSLAYSRDGYTF

clone size: few
V gene: TRBV7-9
J gene: TRBJ1-6
D gene: NA
CDR3 DNA: TGTGCCAGCAGCTTAGAACGGGGTTGGAATTCACCCCTCCACTTT
CDR3 protein: CASSLERGWNSPLHF

clone size: NA
V gene: TRBV3-1/TRBV3-2
J gene: TRBJ2-7
D gene: TRBD1
CDR3 DNA: TGTGCCAGCAGCCCAATACCGGGACAGGGGGCCGAGCAGTACTTC
CDR3 protein: CASSPIPGQGAEQYF

clone size: NA
V gene: TRBV10-3
J gene: TRBJ1-2
D gene: TRBD1
CDR3 DNA: TGTGCCATCAACCGACAGGGGGCCTATGGCTACACCTTC
CDR3 protein: CAINRQGAYGYTF

clone size: NA
V gene: TRBV6-6
J gene: TRBJ1-5
D gene: NA
CDR3 DNA: TGTGCCAGCAGTAGACAGGATCTTAGTCAGCCCCAGCATTTT
CDR3 protein: CASSRQDLSQPQHF

clone size: once
V gene: TRBV19
J gene: TRBJ1-4
D gene: NA
CDR3 DNA: TGTGCCAGTAGACCGAGTAATGAAAAACTGTTTTTT
CDR3 protein: CASRPSNEKLFF

clone size: NA
V gene: TRBV7-8
J gene: TRBJ1-1
D gene: NA
CDR3 DNA: TGTGCCAGCAGCTCCGGGGACGGGCGGGGGCAGGGGCGGTCTCCGACTGAAGCTTTCTTT
CDR3 protein: CASSSGDGRGQGRSPTEAFF

clone size: NA
V gene: TRBV5-1
J gene: TRBJ1-1
D gene: NA
CDR3 DNA: TGCGCCAGCAGCCCCGGGGAGACCTCTTTCATGAACACTGAAGCTTTCTTT
CDR3 protein: CASSPGETSFMNTEAFF

clone size: NA
V gene: TRBV7-8
J gene: TRBJ2-1
D gene: TRBD2
CDR3 DNA: TGTGCCAGCAGCCCCCTAGCGGGGGGGTACAATGAGCAGTTCTTC
CDR3 protein: CASSPLAGGYNEQFF

clone size: once
V gene: TRBV3-1/TRBV3-2
J gene: TRBJ2-7
D gene: NA
CDR3 DNA: TGTGCCAGCAGCCAAGCCTACGTTCCTCCCTACGAGCAGTACTTC
CDR3 protein: CASSQAYVPPYEQYF

clone size: NA
V gene: TRBV3-1/TRBV3-2
J gene: TRBJ2-1
D gene: NA
CDR3 DNA: TGTGCCAGCAGCCTAATCAGGGGGGATGAGCAGTTCTTC
CDR3 protein: CASSLIRGDEQFF

clone size: NA
V gene: TRBV10-1
J gene: TRBJ2-1
D gene: TRBD1
CDR3 DNA: TGCGCCAGCAGCAGACAGGGGGAATACAATGAGCAGTTCTTC
CDR3 protein: CASSRQGEYNEQFF

clone size: NA
V gene: TRBV7-2
J gene: TRBJ2-5
D gene: NA
CDR3 DNA: TGTGCCAGCAGCCCAGCTTTCGGGACTCGATCGGGGACCCAGTACTTC
CDR3 protein: CASSPAFGTRSGTQYF

clone size: NA
V gene: TRBV19
J gene: TRBJ1-5
D gene: NA
CDR3 DNA: TGTGCCAGTAGTATGCCACCGCGGCCCCGTGCGATTCAGCCCCAGCATTTT
CDR3 protein: CASSMPPRPRAIQPQHF

clone size: NA
V gene: TRBV30
J gene: TRBJ1-3
D gene: NA
CDR3 DNA: TGTGCCTGGAGCGGTGACAGCCTCCTCTCTGGAAACACCATATATTTT
CDR3 protein: CAWSGDSLLSGNTIYF

clone size: NA
V gene: TRBV11-3
J gene: TRBJ2-5
D gene: TRBD2
CDR3 DNA: TGTGCCAGCAGCCGGGGGGGGTTGCTAGCGGGTCAAGAGACCCAGTACTTC
CDR3 protein: CASSRGGLLAGQETQYF

clone size: NA
V gene: TRBV7-9
J gene: TRBJ2-3
D gene: TRBD1
CDR3 DNA: TGTGCCAGCAGCTCTTATGACAGGGGGTTAAGAGATACGCAGTATTTT
CDR3 protein: CASSSYDRGLRDTQYF

clone size: NA
V gene: TRBV2
J gene: TRBJ2-2
D gene: TRBD1
CDR3 DNA: TGTGCCAGCAGCGGACAGGGCCCGAACACCGGGGAGCTGTTTTTT
CDR3 protein: CASSGQGPNTGELFF

clone size: NA
V gene: TRBV5-6
J gene: TRBJ2-7
D gene: TRBD1
CDR3 DNA: TGTGCCAGCAGCTCACTTTCGACAGGGGGCATAATCTACGAGCAGTACTTC
CDR3 protein: CASSSLSTGGIIYEQYF